This TCR beta chain came from a study of blood T cell repertoires in COVID-19. Across the study: The study drew acute and convalescent COVID-19 samples from the United States, Italy and Spain. The cDNA or gDNA used as material had been derived from T cells, B-cell-depleted T cells, or PBMCs.

In the original processing: Scientists estimated how many nucleated cells there were by amplifying reference gene primers. Assay used: immunoSEQ multiplex PCR; TCRdb lists only in-frame clones, some missing. D and trimming were read from the DNA, whereas the V and J calls and clone size are those reported in that table. This sample has 250,000 to 300,000 clones, with roughly 89% found just once. The CDR3 is 15 residues long. V lost 3 bases, J lost 5 bases, and 11 bases stayed unmatched. Germline V lookup: CDR1 DFQATT, CDR2 SNEGSKA (reference sequence). The sample consisted of peripheral blood. This clonotype was obtained from a man aged 45-60 years with acute or convalescent COVID-19. This chain connects TRBV20-1 to TRBJ2-7, with 9 bases that match TRBD2. DNA for the CDR3: TGCAGTGCTAGTTGGGCGGGGGGGCTAAAGAACGAGCAGTACTTC. Protein product: CSASWAGGLKNEQYF.